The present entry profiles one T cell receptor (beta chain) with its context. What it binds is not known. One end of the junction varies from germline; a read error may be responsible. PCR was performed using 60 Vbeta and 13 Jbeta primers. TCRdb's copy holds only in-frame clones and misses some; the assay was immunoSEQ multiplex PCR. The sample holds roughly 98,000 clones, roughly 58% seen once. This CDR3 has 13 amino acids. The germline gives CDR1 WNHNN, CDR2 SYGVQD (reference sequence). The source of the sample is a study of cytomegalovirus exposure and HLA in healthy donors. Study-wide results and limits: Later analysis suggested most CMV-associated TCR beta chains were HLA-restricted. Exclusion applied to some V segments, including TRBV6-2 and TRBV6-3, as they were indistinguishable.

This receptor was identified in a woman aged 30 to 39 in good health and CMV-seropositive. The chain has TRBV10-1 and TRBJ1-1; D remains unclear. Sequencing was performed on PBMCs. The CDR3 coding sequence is TGCGCCAGCAGTCTACGAATGAACCCTGAAGCTTTCTTT. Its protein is CASSLRMNPEAFF.